Listed below are T cell receptor beta chains from one sample, sequenced in a study of CD8 T cells in ankylosing spondylitis. In TCRdb, the 5' RACE reads were re-called with MiXCR into one record per CDR3 protein. This sample carries fewer than 250,000 distinct CDR3 sequences, around 17% of them seen once, and the ten largest clones take roughly 42%. The specimen sequenced was blood, either unsorted or a sorted T cell fraction (not recorded which). All receptors come from a male donor with ankylosing spondylitis. Each CDR3 is given with its conserved first and last residue. D genes are given only for firm matches. Some rows have no size entry. The others give once, few or many, or a class for an expanded clone.

v_gene	d_gene	j_gene	abundance	CDR3aa	CDR3nt
TRBV14	TRBD1	TRBJ1-2	-	CASSQLDRGPVDGYTF	TGTGCCAGCAGCCAGCTTGACAGGGGGCCCGTCGATGGCTACACCTTC
TRBV4-1	-	TRBJ2-1	-	CASSQGSSPLWVSNEQFF	TGCGCCAGCAGCCAAGGGTCCTCACCTCTATGGGTGTCAAATGAGCAGTTCTTC
TRBV4-1	TRBD2	TRBJ2-5	few	CASSQGLAGEETQYF	TGCGCCAGCAGCCAGGGACTAGCGGGGGAAGAGACCCAGTACTTC
TRBV4-2	-	TRBJ2-2	-	CASSQVDERNTGELFF	TGTGCCAGCAGCCAAGTGGACGAACGGAACACCGGGGAGCTGTTTTTT
TRBV11-2	TRBD2	TRBJ2-2	once	CASSSPSGVNTGELFF	TGTGCCAGCAGCTCCCCTAGCGGGGTGAACACCGGGGAGCTGTTTTTT
TRBV29-1	-	TRBJ2-7	few	CSAPPRTGTYEQYF	TGCAGCGCTCCTCCTAGGACGGGGACCTACGAGCAGTACTTC
TRBV11-2	TRBD1	TRBJ1-2	-	CASSSPPPGTGLAPPYGYTF	TGTGCCAGCAGCTCTCCACCGCCGGGGACAGGACTGGCACCACCGTATGGCTACACCTTC
TRBV6-1	-	TRBJ2-7	-	CASTFQDRLYEQYF	TGTGCCAGCACCTTCCAGGATCGATTATACGAGCAGTACTTC
TRBV7-9	-	TRBJ2-7	-	CASSLGPWQYF	TGTGCCAGCAGCTTAGGACCTTGGCAGTACTTC
TRBV18	-	TRBJ1-1	few	CASSPSPDEAFF	TGTGCCAGCTCACCAAGCCCAGATGAAGCTTTCTTT
TRBV5-5	TRBD1	TRBJ1-4	-	CASSPTGEWTNEKLFF	TGTGCCAGCAGCCCTACAGGGGAGTGGACTAATGAAAAACTGTTTTTT
TRBV12-3/TRBV12-4	-	TRBJ2-1	many	CASSPPSGVGEQFF	TGTGCCAGCAGTCCCCCCTCGGGGGTGGGTGAGCAGTTCTTC
TRBV13	TRBD2	TRBJ2-5	few	CASSFSGAIQETQYF	TGTGCCAGCAGCTTCAGCGGGGCGATCCAAGAGACCCAGTACTTC
TRBV4-2	TRBD1	TRBJ2-2	-	CASSTTRGPTGELFF	TGTGCCAGCAGCACCACCAGGGGGCCCACCGGGGAGCTGTTTTTT
TRBV19	-	TRBJ1-1	-	CASRDTEAFF	TGTGCCAGTAGGGACACTGAAGCTTTCTTT
TRBV19	-	TRBJ2-2	-	CASSILAYGDTGELFF	TGTGCCAGTAGTATTTTAGCTTATGGGGACACCGGGGAGCTGTTTTTT
TRBV13	TRBD1	TRBJ2-3	-	CASSFDRGRTDTQYF	TGTGCCAGCAGCTTTGACAGGGGCCGCACAGATACGCAGTATTTT
TRBV9	-	TRBJ1-2	few	CASSAPDRNYGYTF	TGTGCCAGCAGCGCCCCTGACCGGAACTATGGCTACACCTTC
TRBV7-9	-	TRBJ2-1	few	CASSDPPIGEQFF	TGTGCCAGCAGCGACCCGCCTATTGGTGAGCAGTTCTTC
TRBV11-2	-	TRBJ2-6	-	CASLGAGANVLTF	TGTGCCAGCCTCGGGGCTGGGGCCAACGTCCTGACTTTC
TRBV15	-	TRBJ2-3	few	CATSRDMEADTQYF	TGTGCCACCAGCAGAGACATGGAGGCAGATACGCAGTATTTT
TRBV4-2	TRBD2	TRBJ2-1	-	CASSQDLAEYNEQFF	TGTGCCAGCAGCCAAGATCTAGCGGAGTACAATGAGCAGTTCTTC
TRBV25-1	-	TRBJ2-4	-	CASSDPRGQGNPSGIQYF	TGTGCCAGCAGTGACCCGAGGGGTCAGGGGAACCCTTCCGGCATTCAGTACTTC
TRBV21-1	-	TRBJ2-7	-	CASSKRLAGGAGEQYF	TGTGCCAGCAGCAAAAGACTAGCGGGAGGGGCGGGGGAGCAGTACTTC
TRBV14	-	TRBJ2-3	-	CASSLHGTSTDTQYF	TGTGCCAGCAGCCTTCACGGGACTAGCACAGATACGCAGTATTTT
TRBV5-1	TRBD1	TRBJ1-2	few	CASGTDLNYGYTF	TGCGCCAGCGGGACAGACCTTAACTATGGCTACACCTTC
TRBV5-4	-	TRBJ1-1	few	CASSLFPFGTSGRNTEAFF	TGTGCCAGCAGCTTATTCCCTTTCGGGACCTCGGGGAGGAACACTGAAGCTTTCTTT
TRBV7-9	TRBD1	TRBJ1-6	-	CASSFTGTGNSPLHF	TGTGCCAGCAGCTTCACCGGGACAGGCAATTCACCCCTCCACTTT
TRBV11-2	-	TRBJ2-1	few	CASSSWDSFTYNEQFF	TGTGCCAGCAGTTCCTGGGACTCATTTACTTACAATGAGCAGTTCTTC
TRBV9	-	TRBJ2-7	-	CASGRRSDSYEQYF	TGTGCCAGCGGGCGGAGGTCCGACTCCTACGAGCAGTACTTC
TRBV12-3/TRBV12-4	-	TRBJ1-1	-	CASMTGLVTEAFF	TGTGCCAGCATGACAGGTCTAGTCACTGAAGCTTTCTTT
TRBV19	-	TRBJ1-1	few	CATNQGMNTEAFF	TGTGCCACTAACCAGGGGATGAACACTGAAGCTTTCTTT
TRBV20-1	-	TRBJ1-3	few	CSARDGTSSGNTIYF	TGCAGTGCTAGAGACGGGACCTCCTCTGGAAACACCATATATTTT
TRBV2	-	TRBJ2-7	few	CASSDGFGGISYEQYF	TGTGCCAGCAGTGACGGTTTTGGGGGTATTTCCTACGAGCAGTACTTC
TRBV2	-	TRBJ1-1	few	CASSQPGQDVAEAFF	TGTGCCAGCAGCCAGCCAGGGCAGGATGTCGCTGAAGCTTTCTTT
TRBV5-6	-	TRBJ1-1	-	CASSLDGGNTEAFF	TGTGCCAGCAGCTTGGACGGGGGGAACACTGAAGCTTTCTTT
TRBV18	-	TRBJ2-7	-	CASSPLSSVYEQYF	TGTGCCAGCTCACCATTGTCTAGCGTCTACGAGCAGTACTTC
TRBV5-1	TRBD1	TRBJ2-1	few	CASSTRTGLTNEQFF	TGCGCCAGCAGCACAAGGACAGGGCTAACGAATGAGCAGTTCTTC
TRBV28	-	TRBJ2-7	-	CASSLSGEVYEQYF	TGTGCCAGCAGTTTATCAGGGGAAGTCTACGAGCAGTACTTC
TRBV7-9	-	TRBJ1-1	few	CASSPGWAGEAFF	TGTGCCAGCAGCCCGGGTTGGGCGGGGGAAGCTTTCTTT
TRBV6-5	-	TRBJ2-1	-	CASSYSYGTDSYNEQFF	TGTGCCAGCAGTTACTCCTATGGGACCGACTCCTACAATGAGCAGTTCTTC
TRBV5-1	-	TRBJ2-1	-	CASSLGGVANEQFF	TGCGCCAGCAGCTTGGGTGGGGTAGCGAATGAGCAGTTCTTC
TRBV7-8	-	TRBJ2-5	-	CASSSGFSTQYF	TGTGCCAGCAGCTCCGGGTTCTCGACCCAGTACTTC
TRBV4-1	-	TRBJ1-4	-	CASSQGYEKLFF	TGCGCCAGCAGCCAAGGCTACGAAAAACTGTTTTTT
TRBV7-9	-	TRBJ2-2	few	CASTEPDREDTGELFF	TGTGCCAGCACCGAACCTGACAGGGAGGACACCGGGGAGCTGTTTTTT
TRBV2	TRBD1	TRBJ1-1	few	CASSHPTGGLNTEAFF	TGTGCCAGCAGTCACCCGACAGGGGGTTTGAACACTGAAGCTTTCTTT
TRBV4-1	TRBD1	TRBJ2-7	many	CASSQEPLTGQGTYEQYF	TGCGCCAGCAGCCAAGAGCCTCTAACGGGACAGGGGACCTACGAGCAGTACTTC
TRBV7-9	-	TRBJ2-7	-	CASSLALTGEREQYF	TGTGCCAGCAGCTTAGCGCTAACTGGTGAACGGGAGCAGTACTTC
TRBV4-2	TRBD2	TRBJ2-1	-	CASSPIGLAGDNEQFF	TGTGCCAGCAGCCCAATTGGACTAGCGGGAGACAATGAGCAGTTCTTC
TRBV12-3/TRBV12-4	-	TRBJ1-6	-	CASSPGTQGGVYF	TGTGCCAGCAGCCCCGGGACCCAGGGAGGAGTCTACTTT
TRBV27	-	TRBJ2-1	few	CASSFRDDYNEQFF	TGTGCCAGCAGTTTCCGGGACGACTACAATGAGCAGTTCTTC
TRBV7-6	-	TRBJ2-3	many	CASSFDYGTQYF	TGTGCCAGCAGCTTTGACTACGGTACGCAGTATTTT
TRBV7-8	-	TRBJ2-5	-	CASSFLGSNSVF	TGTGCCAGCAGCTTCCTCGGGTCAAACTCGGTCTTC
TRBV11-1	-	TRBJ2-1	-	CASSSGLRERRGGSAVNEQFF	TGTGCCAGCAGTTCCGGCCTCAGGGAAAGGAGGGGTGGGTCCGCGGTCAATGAGCAGTTCTTC
TRBV20-1	TRBD1	TRBJ2-7	few	CSAWGDRLYEQYF	TGCAGTGCGTGGGGGGACAGGCTCTACGAGCAGTACTTC
TRBV5-1	-	TRBJ1-3	few	CASSLSPGDGNTIYF	TGCGCCAGCAGCCTCTCGCCGGGGGATGGAAACACCATATATTTT
TRBV5-5	-	TRBJ2-1	few	CASSLGVSYNEQFF	TGTGCCAGCAGCTTGGGGGTCTCCTACAATGAGCAGTTCTTC